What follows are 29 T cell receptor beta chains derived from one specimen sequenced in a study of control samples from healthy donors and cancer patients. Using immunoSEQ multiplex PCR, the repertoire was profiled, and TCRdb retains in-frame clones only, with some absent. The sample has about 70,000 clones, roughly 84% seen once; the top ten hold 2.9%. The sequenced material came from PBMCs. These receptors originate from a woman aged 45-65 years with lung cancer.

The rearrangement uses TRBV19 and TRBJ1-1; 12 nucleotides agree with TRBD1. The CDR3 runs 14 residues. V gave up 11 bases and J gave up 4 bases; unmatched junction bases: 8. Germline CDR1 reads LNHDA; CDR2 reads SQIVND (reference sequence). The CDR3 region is CASGGTGGLTEAFF. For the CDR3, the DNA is TGTGCCTCGGGGGGGACAGGGGGCCTCACTGAAGCTTTCTTT.

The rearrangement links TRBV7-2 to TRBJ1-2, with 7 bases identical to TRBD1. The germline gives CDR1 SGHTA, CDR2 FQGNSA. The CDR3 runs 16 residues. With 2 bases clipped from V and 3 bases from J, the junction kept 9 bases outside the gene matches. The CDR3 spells CASSLIWGRGDYGYTF. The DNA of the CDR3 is TGTGCCAGCAGCTTAATATGGGGCAGGGGGGACTATGGCTACACCTTC.

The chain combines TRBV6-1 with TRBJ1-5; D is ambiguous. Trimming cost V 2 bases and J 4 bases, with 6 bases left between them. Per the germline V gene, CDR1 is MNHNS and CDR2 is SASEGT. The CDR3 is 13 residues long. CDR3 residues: CASSEMKNQPQHF. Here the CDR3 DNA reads TGTGCCAGCAGTGAAATGAAAAATCAGCCCCAGCATTTT.

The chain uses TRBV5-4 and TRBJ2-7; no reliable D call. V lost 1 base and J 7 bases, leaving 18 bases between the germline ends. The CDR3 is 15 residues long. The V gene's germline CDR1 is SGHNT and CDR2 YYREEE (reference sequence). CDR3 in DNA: TGTGCCAGCAGCTTGAGAGGTCTAGGAGCTGGGGAGCAGTACTTC. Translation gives CASSLRGLGAGEQYF.

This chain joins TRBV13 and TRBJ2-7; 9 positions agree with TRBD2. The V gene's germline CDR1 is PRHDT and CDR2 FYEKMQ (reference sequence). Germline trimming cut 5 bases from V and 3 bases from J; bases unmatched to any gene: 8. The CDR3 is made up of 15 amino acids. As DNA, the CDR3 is TGTGCCAGCAGCCGTAGCGGGGGCCTAATCTACGAGCAGTACTTC. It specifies CASSRSGGLIYEQYF.

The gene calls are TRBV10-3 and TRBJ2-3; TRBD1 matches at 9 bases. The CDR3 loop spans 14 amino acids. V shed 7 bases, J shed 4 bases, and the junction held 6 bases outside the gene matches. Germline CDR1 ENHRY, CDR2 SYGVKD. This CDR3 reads CAITRTGEADTQYF. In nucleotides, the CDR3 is TGTGCCATCACCCGGACAGGGGAGGCAGATACGCAGTATTTT.

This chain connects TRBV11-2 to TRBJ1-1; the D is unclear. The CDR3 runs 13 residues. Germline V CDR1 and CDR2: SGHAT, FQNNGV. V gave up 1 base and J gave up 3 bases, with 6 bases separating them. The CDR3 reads CASSLVVDTEAFF. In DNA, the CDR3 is TGTGCCAGCAGCTTAGTTGTAGACACTGAAGCTTTCTTT.

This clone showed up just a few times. CDR3 nucleotides: TGTGCCAGCAGGGGACAGCTGAACACTGAAGCTTTCTTT. This translates into CASRGQLNTEAFF. The rearrangement uses TRBV7-3 and TRBJ1-1; 7 nucleotides align to TRBD1. This CDR3 is built from 13 residues. The germline gives CDR1 SGHTA, CDR2 FQGTGA. V shed 6 bases and J 0 bases; nucleotides not matched to a gene: 1.

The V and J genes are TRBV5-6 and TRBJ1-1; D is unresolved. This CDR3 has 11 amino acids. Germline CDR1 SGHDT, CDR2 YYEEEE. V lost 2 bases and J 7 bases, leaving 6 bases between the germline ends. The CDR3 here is CASSLVGEAFF. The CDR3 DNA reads TGTGCCAGCAGCTTAGTCGGTGAAGCTTTCTTT.

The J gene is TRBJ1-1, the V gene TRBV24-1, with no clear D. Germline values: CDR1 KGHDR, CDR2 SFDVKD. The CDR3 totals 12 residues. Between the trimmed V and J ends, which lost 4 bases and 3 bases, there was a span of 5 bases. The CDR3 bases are TGTGCCACCAGTGAGTCGGACACTGAAGCTTTCTTT. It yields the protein CATSESDTEAFF.

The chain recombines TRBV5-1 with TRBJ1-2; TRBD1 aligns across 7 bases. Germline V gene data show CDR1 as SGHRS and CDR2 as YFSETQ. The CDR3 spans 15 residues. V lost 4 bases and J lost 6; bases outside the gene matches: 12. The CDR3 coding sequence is TGCGCCAGCAGCAAGGACTGGACAGGATCGGATGGCTACACCTTC. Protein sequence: CASSKDWTGSDGYTF.

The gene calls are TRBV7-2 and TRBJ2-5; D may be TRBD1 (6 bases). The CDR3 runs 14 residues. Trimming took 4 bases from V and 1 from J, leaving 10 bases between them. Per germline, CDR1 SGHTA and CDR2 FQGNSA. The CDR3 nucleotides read TGTGCCAGCAGCTCAAACAGGGCCCAAGAGACCCAGTACTTC. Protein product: CASSSNRAQETQYF.

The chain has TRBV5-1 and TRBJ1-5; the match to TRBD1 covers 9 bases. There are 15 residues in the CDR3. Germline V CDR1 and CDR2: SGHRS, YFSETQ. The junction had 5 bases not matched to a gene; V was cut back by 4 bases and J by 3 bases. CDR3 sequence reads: CASSPGQGPNQPQHF. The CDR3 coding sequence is TGCGCCAGCAGCCCGGGACAGGGACCCAATCAGCCCCAGCATTTT.

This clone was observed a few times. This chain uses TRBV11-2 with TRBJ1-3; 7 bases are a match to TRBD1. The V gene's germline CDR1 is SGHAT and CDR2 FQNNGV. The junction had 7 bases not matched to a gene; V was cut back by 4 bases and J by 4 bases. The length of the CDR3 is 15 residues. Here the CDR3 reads CASSSQTGWGNTIYF. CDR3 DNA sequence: TGTGCCAGCAGCTCACAGACAGGGTGGGGAAACACCATATATTTT.

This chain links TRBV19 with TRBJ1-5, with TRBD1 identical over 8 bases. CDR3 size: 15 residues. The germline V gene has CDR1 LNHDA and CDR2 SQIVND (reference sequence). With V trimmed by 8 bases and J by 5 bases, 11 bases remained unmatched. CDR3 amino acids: CASQRTGQSDQPQHF. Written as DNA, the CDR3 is TGTGCCAGTCAACGGACAGGGCAGTCGGATCAGCCCCAGCATTTT.

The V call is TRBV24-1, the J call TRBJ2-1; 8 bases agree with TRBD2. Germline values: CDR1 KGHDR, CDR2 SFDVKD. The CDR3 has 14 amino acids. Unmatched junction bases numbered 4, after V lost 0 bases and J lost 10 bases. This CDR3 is CATSDLVSGAEQFF. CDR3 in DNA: TGTGCCACCAGTGATTTGGTTAGCGGGGCCGAGCAGTTCTTC.

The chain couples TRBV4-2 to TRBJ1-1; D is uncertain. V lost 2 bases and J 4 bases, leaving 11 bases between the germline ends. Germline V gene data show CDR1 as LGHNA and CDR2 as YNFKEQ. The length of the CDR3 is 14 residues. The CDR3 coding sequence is TGTGCCAGCAGCCAATTGGGAGTCGGCACTGAAGCTTTCTTT. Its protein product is CASSQLGVGTEAFF.

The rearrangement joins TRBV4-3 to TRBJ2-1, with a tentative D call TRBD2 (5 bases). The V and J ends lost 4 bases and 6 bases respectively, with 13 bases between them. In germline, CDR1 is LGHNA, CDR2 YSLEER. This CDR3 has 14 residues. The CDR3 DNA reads TGCGCCAGCAGCCTTCGTCCCGGAGGCAATGAGCAGTTCTTC. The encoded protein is CASSLRPGGNEQFF.

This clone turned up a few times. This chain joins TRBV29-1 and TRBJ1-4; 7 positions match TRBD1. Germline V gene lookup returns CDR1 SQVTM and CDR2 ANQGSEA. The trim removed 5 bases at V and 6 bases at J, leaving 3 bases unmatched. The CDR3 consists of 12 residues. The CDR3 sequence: CSVNRGDEKLFF. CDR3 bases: TGCAGCGTTAACAGGGGCGATGAAAAACTGTTTTTT.

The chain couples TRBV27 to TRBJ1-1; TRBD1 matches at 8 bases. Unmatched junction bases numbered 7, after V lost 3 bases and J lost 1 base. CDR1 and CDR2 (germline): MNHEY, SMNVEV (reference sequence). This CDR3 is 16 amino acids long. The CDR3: CASSFRTGRRNTEAFF. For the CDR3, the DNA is TGTGCCAGCAGTTTCAGGACAGGGAGGAGGAACACTGAAGCTTTCTTT.

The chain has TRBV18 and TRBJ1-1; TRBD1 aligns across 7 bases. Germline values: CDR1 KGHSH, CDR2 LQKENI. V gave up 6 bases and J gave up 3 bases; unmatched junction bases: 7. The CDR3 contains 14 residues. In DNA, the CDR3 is TGTGCCAGCTCCTCTCGACAGGGTGACACTGAAGCTTTCTTT. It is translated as CASSSRQGDTEAFF.

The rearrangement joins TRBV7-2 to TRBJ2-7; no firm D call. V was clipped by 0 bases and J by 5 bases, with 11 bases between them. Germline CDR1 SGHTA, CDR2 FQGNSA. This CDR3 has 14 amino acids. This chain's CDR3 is CASSLATAVHEQYF. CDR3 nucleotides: TGTGCCAGCAGCTTAGCGACGGCGGTACACGAGCAGTACTTC.

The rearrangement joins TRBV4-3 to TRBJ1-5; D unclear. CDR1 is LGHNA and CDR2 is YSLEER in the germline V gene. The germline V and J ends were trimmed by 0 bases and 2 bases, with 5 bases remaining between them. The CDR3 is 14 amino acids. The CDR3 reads CASSQDRGNQPQHF. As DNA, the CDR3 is TGCGCCAGCAGCCAAGATAGGGGCAATCAGCCCCAGCATTTT.

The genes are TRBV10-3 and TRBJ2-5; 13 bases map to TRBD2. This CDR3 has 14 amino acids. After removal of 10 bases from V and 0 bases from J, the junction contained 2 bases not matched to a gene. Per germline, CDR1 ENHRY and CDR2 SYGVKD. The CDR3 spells CATGLAGDQETQYF. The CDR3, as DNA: TGTGCCACCGGACTAGCGGGGGACCAAGAGACCCAGTACTTC.

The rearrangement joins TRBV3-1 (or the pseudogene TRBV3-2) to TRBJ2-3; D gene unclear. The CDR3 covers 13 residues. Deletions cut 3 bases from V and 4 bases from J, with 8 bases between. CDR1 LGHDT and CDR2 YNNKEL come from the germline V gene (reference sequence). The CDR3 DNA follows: TGTGCCAGCAGCCAGATAGGATCAGATACGCAGTATTTT. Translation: CASSQIGSDTQYF.

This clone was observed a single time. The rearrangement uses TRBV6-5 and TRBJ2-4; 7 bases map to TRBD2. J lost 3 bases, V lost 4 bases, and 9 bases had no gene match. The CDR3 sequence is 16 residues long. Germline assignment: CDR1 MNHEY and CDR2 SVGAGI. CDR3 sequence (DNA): TGTGCCAGCAGTTTTACCCGAGCGGGGAGCAAAAACATTCAGTACTTC. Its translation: CASSFTRAGSKNIQYF.

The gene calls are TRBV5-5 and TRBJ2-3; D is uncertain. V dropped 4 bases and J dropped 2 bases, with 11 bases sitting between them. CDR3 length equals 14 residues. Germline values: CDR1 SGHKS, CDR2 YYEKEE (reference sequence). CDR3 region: CASSRAGFTDTQYF. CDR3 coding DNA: TGTGCCAGCAGCCGCGCCGGTTTCACAGATACGCAGTATTTT.

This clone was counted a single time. CDR3 DNA sequence: TGTGCCTGGAGTCGGACAGGTGGCTACGAGCAGTACTTC. Residues: CAWSRTGGYEQYF. V and J are TRBV30 and TRBJ2-7; 7 nucleotides match TRBD1. The J segment lost 3 bases and the V segment lost 2 bases, leaving 4 bases of the junction unmatched. The germline V gene has CDR1 GTSNPN and CDR2 SVGIG (reference sequence). This CDR3 is built from 13 residues.

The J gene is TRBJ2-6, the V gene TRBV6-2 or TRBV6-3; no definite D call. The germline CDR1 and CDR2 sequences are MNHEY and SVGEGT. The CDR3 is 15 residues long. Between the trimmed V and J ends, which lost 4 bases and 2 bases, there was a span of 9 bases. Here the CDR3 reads CASSFVRAGANVLTF. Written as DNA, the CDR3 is TGTGCCAGCAGTTTCGTACGGGCTGGGGCCAACGTCCTGACTTTC.